These 31 T cell receptor beta chains share one sample of origin, sequenced in a study of blood T cell repertoires in COVID-19. Assay used: immunoSEQ multiplex PCR; TCRdb lists only in-frame clones, some missing. The sample records some 89,000 clones, around nine tenths being singletons. The sample consisted of peripheral blood. These receptors were taken from a man in his sixties with acute or convalescent COVID-19.

This clone is a singleton in its sample. The same CDR3 arises from other DNA sequences in this sample as well. This chain connects TRBV19 to TRBJ1-1; D remains ambiguous. Trimming shortened V by 6 bases and J by 2 bases, and 10 bases separated the two germline ends. Germline CDR1 LNHDA, CDR2 SQIVND (reference sequence). The CDR3 consists of 13 residues. For the CDR3, the DNA is TGTGCCAGTAGCATCAGACACAACACTGAAGCTTTCTTT. The encoded protein is CASSIRHNTEAFF.

The chain is built from TRBV3-1 (or the pseudogene TRBV3-2) and TRBJ2-1, with 8 positions matching TRBD1. Germline-derived CDR1 and CDR2 are LGHDT and YNNKEL (reference sequence). The CDR3 runs 15 residues. Trimming removed 1 base from V and 7 bases from J; junction bases left unmatched: 6. The DNA for the CDR3 is TGTGCCAGCAGCCAAGGTTGGCAGGGGGCAAATGAGCAGTTCTTC. Its protein is CASSQGWQGANEQFF.

This sequence joins TRBV2 and TRBJ1-5; D perhaps matches TRBD1 (5 bases). Germline V gene sequence: CDR1 SNHLY, CDR2 FYNNEI. V was pared by 6 bases and J by 0 bases, with 12 bases between. The CDR3 contains 15 residues. CDR3 DNA: TGTGCCAGCAGCGCACAGGACGGTAGCAATCAGCCCCAGCATTTT. Protein: CASSAQDGSNQPQHF.

CDR3 in amino acids: CASSLALGTVGNQPQHF. The CDR3 DNA reads TGTGCCAGCAGCTTGGCCCTCGGTACGGTTGGCAATCAGCCCCAGCATTTT. The V and J genes are TRBV5-8 and TRBJ1-5; D call uncertain. This CDR3 region has 17 residues. Germline CDR1 and CDR2: SGHTS and YDEGEE. V lost 0 bases to trimming and J lost 2 bases, with 15 bases between them. Full variable domain (remainder filled in from reference TRBV5-8 and TRBJ1-5): EAGVTQSPTHLIKTRGQQATLRCSPISGHTSVYWYQQALGLGLQFLLWYDEGEERNRGNFPPRFSGRQFPNYSSELNVNALELEDSALYLCASSLALGTVGNQPQHFGDGTRLSIL.

This rearrangement joins TRBV10-1 to TRBJ1-2, with D possibly TRBD1 on 5 matching bases. V shed 5 bases and J shed 2 bases, with 9 bases lying between them. The germline V gene has CDR1 WNHNN and CDR2 SYGVQD (reference sequence). The CDR3 is 13 residues long. CDR3 bases: TGCGCCAGCAGTCGGGGGAAGAACTATGGCTACACCTTC. Residues: CASSRGKNYGYTF.

In nucleotides, the CDR3 is TGTGCCTGGCCCAGACAGGGCGGCTATGGCTACACCTTC. Its protein is CAWPRQGGYGYTF. The genes are TRBV30 and TRBJ1-2, with TRBD1 identical over 7 bases. The CDR3 runs 13 residues. Per the germline V gene, CDR1 is GTSNPN and CDR2 is SVGIG (reference sequence). Unmatched junction bases numbered 7, after V lost 5 bases and J lost 4 bases.

This clone was recorded at least ten times. The genes are TRBV6-6 and TRBJ2-7, with TRBD1 as a possible D gene (5 bases). Deletions cut 2 bases from V and 3 bases from J, with 14 bases between. Germline loops: CDR1 MNHNY, CDR2 SVGAGI (reference sequence). CDR3 size: 15 residues. The CDR3 sequence: CASSYGQGFNYEQYV. The CDR3 DNA reads as TGTGCCAGCAGTTACGGGCAGGGCTTCAACTACGAGCAGTACGTC.

The chain carries TRBV19 and TRBJ1-3, with 8 bases lining up with TRBD1. In germline, CDR1 is LNHDA, CDR2 SQIVND (reference sequence). This CDR3 is 18 amino acids long. The junction had 12 bases not matched to a gene; V was cut back by 5 bases and J by 0 bases. The CDR3 DNA follows: TGTGCCAGTAGTGTTTCCGGGACAGGCATTCACTCTGGAAACACCATATATTTT. Translated: CASSVSGTGIHSGNTIYF.

The V call is TRBV5-1, the J call TRBJ1-2; 11 bases align to TRBD1. The CDR3 spans 14 residues. CDR1 is SGHRS, CDR2 YFSETQ, per germline. The ends lost 3 bases at V and 4 bases at J; junction bases unmatched: 2. CDR3 sequence: CASSSGTGGYGYTF. The CDR3 nucleotides read TGCGCCAGCAGCTCCGGGACAGGGGGCTATGGCTACACCTTC.

The chain couples TRBV5-1 to TRBJ1-3; D ambiguous. The ends were cut back, 0 bases at V and 2 bases at J, with 9 bases in the middle. This CDR3 region has 15 residues. CDR1 SGHRS and CDR2 YFSETQ come from the germline V gene. The CDR3 loop is CASSLAPGTGNTIYF. The CDR3 coding sequence is TGCGCCAGCAGCTTGGCGCCCGGGACTGGAAACACCATATATTTT.

The chain combines TRBV7-2 with TRBJ1-2; the match to TRBD1 covers 8 bases. The germline gives CDR1 SGHTA, CDR2 FQGNSA. The V gene end was trimmed by 0 bases and the J gene end by 0 bases; junction bases not matched to a gene: 9. The CDR3 runs 18 residues. The CDR3 reads CASSLALGTGAPNYGYTF. CDR3 bases: TGTGCCAGCAGCTTAGCGCTAGGGACAGGAGCTCCTAACTATGGCTACACCTTC.

The V call is TRBV7-6, the J call TRBJ2-2; 9 bases fit TRBD1. Trimming took 1 base from V and 8 from J; bases not matched to a gene: 11. From germline, CDR1 is SGHVS and CDR2 FNYEAQ. The CDR3 contains 17 residues. CDR3 in amino acids: CASSLGTITGGRGELFF. Written as DNA, the CDR3 is TGTGCCAGCAGCTTAGGGACTATAACAGGGGGCAGAGGGGAGCTGTTTTTT.

V is TRBV4-1 and J is TRBJ2-7, with TRBD1 identical over 9 bases. This CDR3 has 15 residues. The germline CDR1 and CDR2 sequences are MGHRA and YSYEKL. The V gene end was trimmed by 5 bases and the J gene end by 3 bases; junction bases not matched to a gene: 8. CDR3 DNA sequence: TGCGCCAGCAGCTTGGGCCCGGGACAGGGCTACGAGCAGTACGTC. It is translated as CASSLGPGQGYEQYV.

This rearrangement joins TRBV5-1 to TRBJ2-7; D is unclear. The germline V and J ends were trimmed by 0 bases and 3 bases, with 13 bases remaining between them. This CDR3 comprises 15 residues. The germline V gene has CDR1 SGHRS and CDR2 YFSETQ. CDR3 region: CASSLGPDSNYEQYF. DNA of the CDR3: TGCGCCAGCAGCTTGGGGCCAGACTCCAACTACGAGCAGTACTTC.

The chain recombines TRBV12-3 or TRBV12-4 with TRBJ1-5; D unclear. The CDR3 sequence is 11 residues long. Trimming shortened V by 0 bases and J by 10 bases, and 4 bases separated the two germline ends. Here the CDR3 DNA reads TGTGCCAGCAGTTTAGCCGGTCCCCAGCATTTT. It encodes CASSLAGPQHF.

J is TRBJ2-2 and V is TRBV9; 9 nucleotides agree with TRBD2. The CDR3 is 15 residues long. CDR1 and CDR2 from the germline V gene are SGDLS and YYNGEE. Trimming took 3 bases from V and 4 from J; bases not matched to a gene: 4. CDR3 bases: TGTGCCAGCAGCGCCGGGACTAGCTTCACCGGGGAGCTGTTTTTT. Encoded protein: CASSAGTSFTGELFF.

The V and J genes are TRBV18 and TRBJ1-2; TRBD1 might be the D (6 bases). Trimming shortened V by 2 bases and J by 6 bases, and 13 bases separated the two germline ends. Germline V gives CDR1 KGHSH, CDR2 LQKENI. The CDR3 spans 14 residues. DNA for the CDR3: TGTGCCAGCTCACCAACTACAGGGTCCGATGGCTACACCTTC. This gives the protein CASSPTTGSDGYTF.

This CDR3 is CASSRFSGTDSLNTEAFF. The CDR3 nucleotides are TGTGCCAGTAGTAGGTTCTCTGGGACAGACTCTCTAAACACTGAAGCTTTCTTT. The rearrangement links TRBV19 to TRBJ1-1, with 7 bases lining up with TRBD1. The CDR3 sequence is 18 residues long. The V and J ends lost 4 bases and 2 bases, in that order; junction bases with no gene match: 16. The germline V gene encodes CDR1 LNHDA and CDR2 SQIVND (reference sequence).

The V call is TRBV20-1, the J call TRBJ1-1; TRBD1 agrees at 10 bases. V was clipped by 3 bases and J by 6 bases; unmatched bases: 7. This CDR3 is built from 14 residues. Germline CDR1 reads DFQATT; CDR2 reads SNEGSKA (reference sequence). The DNA for the CDR3 is TGCAGTGCTAGTTTGATTGGACAGGGGGCTGAAGCTTTCTTT. Encoded protein: CSASLIGQGAEAFF.

This chain uses TRBV7-2 with TRBJ1-1; D may be TRBD1 (6 bases). V was shortened by 5 bases and J by 1 base, with 14 bases between the two germline ends. Germline values: CDR1 SGHTA, CDR2 FQGNSA. The CDR3 covers 15 residues. For the CDR3, the DNA is TGTGCCAGCAGCCCCTGGACAGTGGGGAACACTGAAGCTTTCTTT. This translates into CASSPWTVGNTEAFF.

The chain has TRBV9 and TRBJ1-1, with D tentatively TRBD1 (6 bases). CDR1 and CDR2 from the germline V gene are SGDLS and YYNGEE. V gave up 4 bases and J gave up 4 bases, with 20 bases separating them. The CDR3 loop spans 16 amino acids. The chain's CDR3 is CASSMRRGQGGTEAFF. Here the CDR3 DNA reads TGTGCCAGCAGCATGCGCCGAGGGCAAGGGGGCACTGAAGCTTTCTTT. Looking up the rest from reference TRBV9 and TRBJ1-1 gives the full variable domain: DSGVTQTPKHLITATGQRVTLRCSPRSGDLSVYWYQQSLDQGLQFLIQYYNGEERAKGNILERFSAQQFPDLHSELNLSSLELGDSALYFCASSMRRGQGGTEAFFGQGTRLTVV.

The rearrangement uses TRBV7-2 and TRBJ2-5; D is possibly TRBD1 (6 bases). Germline values: CDR1 SGHTA, CDR2 FQGNSA. This CDR3 has 13 amino acids. V dropped 5 bases and J dropped 5 bases, with 12 bases sitting between them. In nucleotides, the CDR3 is TGTGCCAGCAGCCCCAGGGGATGGGAGACCCAGTACTTC. Protein product: CASSPRGWETQYF.

The chain recombines TRBV3-1 (or the pseudogene TRBV3-2) with TRBJ1-5; the D gene is possibly TRBD1 (6 bases). Germline CDR1 is LGHDT and CDR2 is YNNKEL (reference sequence). V lost 4 bases and J 3 bases, leaving 13 bases between the germline ends. This CDR3 is built from 15 residues. The CDR3 spells CASSPEGVNNQPQHF. CDR3 DNA sequence: TGTGCCAGCAGCCCCGAGGGGGTGAACAATCAGCCCCAGCATTTT.

The chain couples TRBV7-9 to TRBJ1-3; D not resolved. The V gene's germline CDR1 is SEHNR and CDR2 FQNEAQ (reference sequence). The CDR3 length is 15 residues. V was trimmed by 2 bases and J by 2 bases, leaving 10 bases between them. The CDR3 DNA sequence: TGTGCCAGCAGCTTACCGGCGAGCGCTGGAAACACCATATATTTT. Protein: CASSLPASAGNTIYF.

J is TRBJ1-4 and V is TRBV30; D is undetermined. This CDR3 spans 13 amino acids. Per germline, CDR1 GTSNPN and CDR2 SVGIG (reference sequence). Trimming shortened V by 2 bases and J by 8 bases, and 12 bases separated the two germline ends. CDR3 coding DNA: TGTGCCTGGAGTCCCCGCGGAATCGAAAAACTGTTTTTT. Translated: CAWSPRGIEKLFF. Complete variable domain (other parts from reference TRBV30 and TRBJ1-4): SQTIHQWPATLVQPVGSPLSLECTVEGTSNPNLYWYRQAAGRGLQLLFYSVGIGQISSEVPQNLSASRPQDRQFILSSKKLLLSDSGFYLCAWSPRGIEKLFFGSGTQLSVL.

The chain employs TRBV20-1 and TRBJ1-2, with D uncertain. The ends were cut back, 6 bases at V and 4 bases at J, with 9 bases in the middle. Germline CDR1 is DFQATT and CDR2 is SNEGSKA (reference sequence). There are 11 residues in the CDR3. The CDR3 DNA sequence: TGCAGTGCCGTCGAGGGCTATGGCTACACCTTC. Protein product: CSAVEGYGYTF.

The gene calls are TRBV7-9 and TRBJ1-1, with no clear D. The CDR3 contains 14 residues. The germline V gene has CDR1 SEHNR and CDR2 FQNEAQ (reference sequence). V dropped 2 bases and J dropped 1 base, with 8 bases sitting between them. CDR3 protein: CASSLSQKNTEAFF. The CDR3 DNA is TGTGCCAGCAGCTTAAGTCAGAAGAACACTGAAGCTTTCTTT.

This clone turned up a few times. For the CDR3, the DNA is TGCAGCCTAACCCCCGATGAGCAGTTCTTC. Translation: CSLTPDEQFF. The chain has TRBV20-1 and TRBJ2-1; D not certain. The CDR3 is 10 residues long. Germline CDR1 and CDR2: DFQATT and SNEGSKA (reference sequence).

The chain has TRBV7-8 and TRBJ2-3; maybe TRBD2 (6 bases). The germline V gene has CDR1 SGHVS and CDR2 FQNEAQ. The CDR3 length is 16 residues. Trimming shortened V by 6 bases and J by 2 bases, and 18 bases separated the two germline ends. The chain's CDR3 is CASRGLEGRYTDTQYF. CDR3 coding DNA: TGTGCCAGCAGGGGGTTGGAGGGGCGCTACACAGATACGCAGTATTTT.

This clone was counted a single time. The chain uses TRBV9 and TRBJ1-4; 8 bases are shared with TRBD1. J was trimmed by 5 bases and V by 4 bases; bases with no gene match: 4. Germline values: CDR1 SGDLS, CDR2 YYNGEE. This CDR3 has 14 residues. The CDR3 region is CASSQDRGNEKLFF. Here the CDR3 DNA reads TGTGCCAGCAGCCAAGACAGGGGAAATGAAAAACTGTTTTTT.

J is TRBJ2-5 and V is TRBV5-1; TRBD1 matches 7 bases. The CDR3 is made up of 14 amino acids. The V and J ends lost 2 bases and 5 bases, in that order; junction bases with no gene match: 6. CDR1 is SGHRS and CDR2 is YFSETQ in the germline V gene. The CDR3 here is CASSFGTALETQYF. The CDR3 DNA reads as TGCGCCAGCAGCTTTGGGACAGCCCTGGAGACCCAGTACTTC.